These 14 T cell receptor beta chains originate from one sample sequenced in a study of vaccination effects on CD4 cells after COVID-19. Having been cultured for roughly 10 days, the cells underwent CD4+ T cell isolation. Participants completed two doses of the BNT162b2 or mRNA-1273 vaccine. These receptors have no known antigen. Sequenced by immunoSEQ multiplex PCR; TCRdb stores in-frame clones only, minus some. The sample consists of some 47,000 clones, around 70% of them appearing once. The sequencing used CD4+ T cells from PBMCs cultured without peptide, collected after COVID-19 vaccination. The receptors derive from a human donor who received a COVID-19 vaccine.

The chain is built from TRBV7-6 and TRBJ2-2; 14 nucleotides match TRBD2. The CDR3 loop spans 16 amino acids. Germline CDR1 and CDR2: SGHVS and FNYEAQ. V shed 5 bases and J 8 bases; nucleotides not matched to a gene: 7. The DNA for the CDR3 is TGTGCCAGCAGCAAAGGGACTAGCGGGAGTTGGGGGGAGCTGTTTTTT. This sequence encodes CASSKGTSGSWGELFF.

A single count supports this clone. The CDR3, as DNA: TGTGCCAGCAGCCAAGATTTGGGAAACACTGAAGCTTTCTTT. Encoded protein: CASSQDLGNTEAFF. The rearrangement joins TRBV3-1 (or the pseudogene TRBV3-2) to TRBJ1-1; D ambiguous. The CDR3 covers 14 residues. V lost 0 bases and J 2 bases, leaving 7 bases between the germline ends. Germline CDR1 reads LGHDT; CDR2 reads YNNKEL (reference sequence).

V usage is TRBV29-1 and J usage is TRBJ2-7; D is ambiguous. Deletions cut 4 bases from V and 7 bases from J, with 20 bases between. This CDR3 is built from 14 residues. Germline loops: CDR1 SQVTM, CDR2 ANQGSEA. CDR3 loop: CSVGVGLFVGEQYF. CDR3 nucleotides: TGCAGCGTTGGTGTAGGGCTGTTCGTGGGAGAGCAGTACTTC.

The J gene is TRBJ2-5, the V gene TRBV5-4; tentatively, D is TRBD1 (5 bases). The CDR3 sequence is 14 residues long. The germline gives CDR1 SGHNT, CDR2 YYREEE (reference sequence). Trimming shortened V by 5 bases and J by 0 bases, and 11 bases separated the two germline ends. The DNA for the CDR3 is TGTGCCAGCAGTGGTTCGGACAACCAAGAGACCCAGTACTTC. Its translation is CASSGSDNQETQYF.

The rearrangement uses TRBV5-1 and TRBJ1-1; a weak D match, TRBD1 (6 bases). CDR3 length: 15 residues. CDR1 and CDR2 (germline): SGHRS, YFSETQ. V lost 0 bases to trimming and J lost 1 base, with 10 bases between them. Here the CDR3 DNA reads TGCGCCAGCAGCTTGGGGACAGCCAGGAACACTGAAGCTTTCTTT. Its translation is CASSLGTARNTEAFF.

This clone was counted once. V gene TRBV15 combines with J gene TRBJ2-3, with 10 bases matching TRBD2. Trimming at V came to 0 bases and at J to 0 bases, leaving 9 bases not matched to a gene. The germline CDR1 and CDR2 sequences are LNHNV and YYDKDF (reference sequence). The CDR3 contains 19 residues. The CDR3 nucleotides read TGTGCCACCAGCAGAGATGGTCTAGCGGGAGTAGGGAGCACAGATACGCAGTATTTT. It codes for CATSRDGLAGVGSTDTQYF. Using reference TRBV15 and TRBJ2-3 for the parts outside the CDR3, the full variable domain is DAMVIQNPRYQVTQFGKPVTLSCSQTLNHNVMYWYQQKSSQAPKLLFHYYDKDFNNEADTPDNFQSRRPNTSFCFLDIRSPGLGDTAMYLCATSRDGLAGVGSTDTQYFGPGTRLTVL.

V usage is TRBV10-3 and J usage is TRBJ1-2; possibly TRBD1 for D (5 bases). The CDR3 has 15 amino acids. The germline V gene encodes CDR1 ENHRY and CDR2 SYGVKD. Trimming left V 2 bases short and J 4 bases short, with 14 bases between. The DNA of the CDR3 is TGTGCCATCAGTGAGGGGGGTAGCGTGGGCTATGGCTACACCTTC. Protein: CAISEGGSVGYGYTF.

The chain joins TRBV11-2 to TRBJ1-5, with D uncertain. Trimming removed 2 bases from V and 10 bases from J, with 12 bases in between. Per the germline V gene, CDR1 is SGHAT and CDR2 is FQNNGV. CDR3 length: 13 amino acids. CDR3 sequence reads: CASSLSISNPQHF. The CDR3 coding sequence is TGTGCCAGCAGCTTATCTATCTCCAATCCCCAGCATTTT. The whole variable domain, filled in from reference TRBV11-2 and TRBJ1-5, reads EAGVAQSPRYKIIEKRQSVAFWCNPISGHATLYWYQQILGQGPKLLIQFQNNGVVDDSQLPKDRFSAERLKGVDSTLKIQPAKLEDSAVYLCASSLSISNPQHFGDGTRLSIL.

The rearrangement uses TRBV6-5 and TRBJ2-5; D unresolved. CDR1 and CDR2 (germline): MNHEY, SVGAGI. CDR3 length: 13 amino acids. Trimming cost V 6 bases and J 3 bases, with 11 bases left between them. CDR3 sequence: CASRESSKETQYF. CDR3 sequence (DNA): TGTGCCAGCAGAGAGAGCAGTAAAGAGACCCAGTACTTC.

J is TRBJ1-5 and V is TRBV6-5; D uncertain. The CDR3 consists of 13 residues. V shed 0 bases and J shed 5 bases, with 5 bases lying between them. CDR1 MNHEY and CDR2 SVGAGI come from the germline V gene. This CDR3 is CASSYSADQPQHF. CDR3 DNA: TGTGCCAGCAGTTACTCCGCGGATCAGCCCCAGCATTTT.

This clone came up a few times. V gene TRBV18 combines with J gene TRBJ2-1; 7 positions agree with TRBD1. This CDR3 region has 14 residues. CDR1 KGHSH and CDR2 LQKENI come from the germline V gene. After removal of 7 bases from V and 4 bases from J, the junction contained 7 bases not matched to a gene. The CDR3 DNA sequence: TGTGCCAGCTGCCGGGACAGCCGTTACAATGAGCAGTTCTTC. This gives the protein CASCRDSRYNEQFF.

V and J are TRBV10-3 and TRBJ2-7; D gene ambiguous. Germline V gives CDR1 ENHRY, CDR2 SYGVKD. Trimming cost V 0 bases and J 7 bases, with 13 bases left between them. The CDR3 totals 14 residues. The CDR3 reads CAISESIPAKEQYF. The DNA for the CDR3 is TGTGCCATCAGTGAGTCGATACCAGCTAAGGAGCAGTACTTC.

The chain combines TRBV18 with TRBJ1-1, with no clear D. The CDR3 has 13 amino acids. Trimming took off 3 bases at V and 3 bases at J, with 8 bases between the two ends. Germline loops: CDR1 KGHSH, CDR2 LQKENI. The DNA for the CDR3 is TGTGCCAGCTCACCGCCGGCATACACTGAAGCTTTCTTT. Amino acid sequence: CASSPPAYTEAFF.

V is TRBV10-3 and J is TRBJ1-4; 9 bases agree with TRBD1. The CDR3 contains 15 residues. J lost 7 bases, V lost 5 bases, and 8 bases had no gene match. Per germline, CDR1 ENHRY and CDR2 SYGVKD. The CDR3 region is CAISNTGGEFEKLFF. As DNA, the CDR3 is TGTGCCATCAGTAATACAGGGGGCGAATTTGAAAAACTGTTTTTT.